Listed below are T cell receptor beta chains from one sample, sequenced in a study of T-cell reconstitution after alpha-beta-depleted transplantation in children. Via MiXCR, TCRdb re-called the PCR reads, giving one row per CDR3 protein. The sample includes under 20,000 distinct CDR3 sequences, under 15% of them seen just once. Here the sequenced sample was PBMCs, mostly from graft donor cells, taken 60 days after TCRalphabeta/CD19-depleted stem cell transplant. The receptors here all came from a female patient under 10 years old who had a stem cell transplant for congenital amegakaryocytic thrombocytopenia, so the T cells may come from the graft donor. Both conserved end residues are part of each CDR3. D genes are given only for firm matches. Rows give clone size only sometimes, using once, few, many, or a class for an expanded clone.

d_gene: .
abundance: many
v_gene: TRBV20-1
j_gene: TRBJ2-2
CDR3nt: TGCAGTGCTAGAGGCCAGGGGAACACCGGGGAGCTGTTTTTT
CDR3aa: CSARGQGNTGELFF

d_gene: .
abundance: many
v_gene: TRBV28
j_gene: TRBJ1-3
CDR3nt: TGTGCCAGCAGCCAAAACACCATATATTTT
CDR3aa: CASSQNTIYF

d_gene: .
abundance: many
v_gene: TRBV5-1
j_gene: TRBJ2-3
CDR3nt: TGCGCCAGCAGCCCGCGGGACACTTTCACAGATACGCAGTATTTT
CDR3aa: CASSPRDTFTDTQYF

d_gene: TRBD2
abundance: many
v_gene: TRBV20-1
j_gene: TRBJ2-3
CDR3nt: TGCAGTGCTCCTCCGACTAGCGGGAGTTGGGATACGCAGTATTTT
CDR3aa: CSAPPTSGSWDTQYF

d_gene: TRBD2
abundance: many
v_gene: TRBV20-1
j_gene: TRBJ2-5
CDR3nt: TGCAGTGCTAGACCCGGGACTAGCGGAAAAGAGACCCAGTACTTC
CDR3aa: CSARPGTSGKETQYF

d_gene: TRBD2
abundance: many
v_gene: TRBV29-1
j_gene: TRBJ2-3
CDR3nt: TGCAGCGTTGAAGTCCCCCCCAGGACTAGCGGGAGGACGGATACGCAGTATTTT
CDR3aa: CSVEVPPRTSGRTDTQYF

d_gene: TRBD2
abundance: many
v_gene: TRBV20-1
j_gene: TRBJ2-1
CDR3nt: TGCAGTGCTAGAGTGTTGGGACTAGCGGGAGGTGGAAATGAGCAGTTCTTC
CDR3aa: CSARVLGLAGGGNEQFF

d_gene: .
abundance: many
v_gene: TRBV20-1
j_gene: TRBJ2-7
CDR3nt: TGCAGTGCTAGTGGAAGAGCGGCCTCCTACGAGCAGTACTTC
CDR3aa: CSASGRAASYEQYF

d_gene: .
abundance: many
v_gene: TRBV7-2
j_gene: TRBJ1-1
CDR3nt: TGTGCCAGCAGCTTAAGGACGGCGAACACTGAAGCTTTCTTT
CDR3aa: CASSLRTANTEAFF

d_gene: .
abundance: many
v_gene: TRBV15
j_gene: TRBJ1-5
CDR3nt: TGTGCCACCAGCAGAAGAGATCAGCCCCAGCATTTT
CDR3aa: CATSRRDQPQHF

d_gene: TRBD2
abundance: many
v_gene: TRBV4-1
j_gene: TRBJ2-5
CDR3nt: TGCGCCAGCAGCCAAGAGGCAGCGGGACTAGCGGTCGAGACCCAGTACTTC
CDR3aa: CASSQEAAGLAVETQYF

d_gene: .
abundance: many
v_gene: TRBV29-1
j_gene: TRBJ2-7
CDR3nt: TGCAGCGTTGAGTACCGGGGCTATAGCTCCTACGAGCAGTACTTC
CDR3aa: CSVEYRGYSSYEQYF

d_gene: .
abundance: many
v_gene: TRBV5-1
j_gene: TRBJ2-3
CDR3nt: TGCGCCAGCAGCTTGGATACTAGCTTCACCGCAGATACGCAGTATTTT
CDR3aa: CASSLDTSFTADTQYF

d_gene: .
abundance: .
v_gene: TRBV20-1
j_gene: TRBJ2-3
CDR3nt: TGCAGTGCTAGAGCTCCGGGGGATACGCAGTATTTT
CDR3aa: CSARAPGDTQYF

d_gene: TRBD2
abundance: many
v_gene: TRBV20-1
j_gene: TRBJ2-1
CDR3nt: TGCAGTGCCCCGAATAGCGGGAATGATGAGCAGTTCTTC
CDR3aa: CSAPNSGNDEQFF

d_gene: TRBD1
abundance: many
v_gene: TRBV7-8
j_gene: TRBJ2-5
CDR3nt: TGTGCCAGCAGCCATATACAGGGGGCTTGGGAGACCCAGTACTTC
CDR3aa: CASSHIQGAWETQYF

d_gene: .
abundance: many
v_gene: TRBV27
j_gene: TRBJ2-5
CDR3nt: TGTGCCAGCAGTTTAGGGTACCAAGAGACCCAGTACTTC
CDR3aa: CASSLGYQETQYF

d_gene: TRBD2
abundance: many
v_gene: TRBV7-9
j_gene: TRBJ2-1
CDR3nt: TGTGCCAGCAGCCTATGGACTAGCGGGAGCCACAATGAGCAGTTCTTC
CDR3aa: CASSLWTSGSHNEQFF

d_gene: .
abundance: many
v_gene: TRBV21-1
j_gene: TRBJ2-5
CDR3nt: TGTGCCAGCAGCCGGTATGTCCGGGCCTCCTTC
CDR3aa: CASSRYVRASF

d_gene: TRBD2
abundance: medium-sized
v_gene: TRBV20-1
j_gene: TRBJ2-7
CDR3nt: TGCAGTGCTAGAGATACGGGAGGGCCTTTATACGAGCAGTACTTC
CDR3aa: CSARDTGGPLYEQYF

d_gene: TRBD1
abundance: many
v_gene: TRBV20-1
j_gene: TRBJ2-7
CDR3nt: TGCAGTGCGATTCTCCCGCGAACAGGGGCCTGGGCCTACGAGCAGTACTTC
CDR3aa: CSAILPRTGAWAYEQYF

d_gene: .
abundance: many
v_gene: TRBV10-3
j_gene: TRBJ1-5
CDR3nt: TGTGCCATCAAGCCAGGGAGGGATCAGCCCCAGCATTTT
CDR3aa: CAIKPGRDQPQHF

d_gene: TRBD2
abundance: many
v_gene: TRBV6-2/TRBV6-3
j_gene: TRBJ2-7
CDR3nt: TGTGCCAGCAGTCACACTAGCGGCCCCTACGAGCAGTACTTC
CDR3aa: CASSHTSGPYEQYF

d_gene: .
abundance: many
v_gene: TRBV5-1
j_gene: TRBJ2-1
CDR3nt: TGCGCCAGCAGCCTAACCTCCTTCGGGAGATACAATGAGCAGTTCTTC
CDR3aa: CASSLTSFGRYNEQFF

d_gene: TRBD2
abundance: many
v_gene: TRBV14
j_gene: TRBJ2-1
CDR3nt: TGTGCCAGCAGCCAGGCGGGAGTGGGTAATGAGCAGTTCTTC
CDR3aa: CASSQAGVGNEQFF

d_gene: TRBD1
abundance: many
v_gene: TRBV2
j_gene: TRBJ1-5
CDR3nt: TGTGCCAGCAGTGAATTGACAGGGACCAATCAGCCCCAGCATTTT
CDR3aa: CASSELTGTNQPQHF

d_gene: .
abundance: many
v_gene: TRBV5-5
j_gene: TRBJ2-7
CDR3nt: TGTGCCAGCAGCACGCGGACTATCGAGCAGTACTTC
CDR3aa: CASSTRTIEQYF

d_gene: .
abundance: medium-sized
v_gene: TRBV6-5
j_gene: TRBJ2-7
CDR3nt: TGTGCCAGCAGTTACTCAGCCGGGAGTCTTGACGAGCAGTACTTC
CDR3aa: CASSYSAGSLDEQYF

d_gene: .
abundance: many
v_gene: TRBV7-2
j_gene: TRBJ2-7
CDR3nt: TGTGCCAGCAGCCTAGGACACACTGCCTACGAGCAGTACTTC
CDR3aa: CASSLGHTAYEQYF

d_gene: TRBD1
abundance: many
v_gene: TRBV15
j_gene: TRBJ1-2
CDR3nt: TGTGCCACCAGCTCGGATGAATACAGGGGGCAGGACTATGGCTACACCTTC
CDR3aa: CATSSDEYRGQDYGYTF

d_gene: .
abundance: many
v_gene: TRBV6-2/TRBV6-3
j_gene: TRBJ2-2
CDR3nt: TGTGCCAGCAGAGGGGGGGCCAGCGGGCGCCTTTTGAACACCGGGGAGCTGTTTTTT
CDR3aa: CASRGGASGRLLNTGELFF

d_gene: TRBD2
abundance: many
v_gene: TRBV20-1
j_gene: TRBJ2-7
CDR3nt: TGCAGTGCTCTCCATCCACTAGCGGGGTCGTACGAGCAGTACTTC
CDR3aa: CSALHPLAGSYEQYF

d_gene: TRBD1
abundance: many
v_gene: TRBV5-4
j_gene: TRBJ2-4
CDR3nt: TGTGCCAGCAGCTTGGCCATGGGACAGGGGACAAGGATTCAGTACTTC
CDR3aa: CASSLAMGQGTRIQYF

d_gene: TRBD2
abundance: many
v_gene: TRBV10-3
j_gene: TRBJ2-7
CDR3nt: TGTGCCATCAGTGTAGCGGGAGAATACGAGCAGTACTTC
CDR3aa: CAISVAGEYEQYF

d_gene: .
abundance: many
v_gene: TRBV6-1
j_gene: TRBJ1-4
CDR3nt: TGTGCCAGCAGTGAAGACAGACGTAATGAAAAACTGTTTTTT
CDR3aa: CASSEDRRNEKLFF

d_gene: .
abundance: many
v_gene: TRBV2
j_gene: TRBJ2-7
CDR3nt: TGTGCCAGCAGCAAGGACTACCCCTACGAGCAGTACTTC
CDR3aa: CASSKDYPYEQYF

d_gene: TRBD2
abundance: many
v_gene: TRBV5-1
j_gene: TRBJ2-5
CDR3nt: TGCGCCAGCAGCCCGGGACTAGCGGGAGAAGAGACCCAGTACTTC
CDR3aa: CASSPGLAGEETQYF

d_gene: .
abundance: many
v_gene: TRBV28
j_gene: TRBJ2-5
CDR3nt: TGTGCCAGCATAGATGGAGGGCGGGAGACCCAGTACTTC
CDR3aa: CASIDGGRETQYF

d_gene: .
abundance: many
v_gene: TRBV6-5
j_gene: TRBJ2-2
CDR3nt: TGTGCCAGCACTTACCATGGGGGGAACACCGGGGAGCTGTTTTTT
CDR3aa: CASTYHGGNTGELFF

d_gene: .
abundance: many
v_gene: TRBV7-4
j_gene: TRBJ2-6
CDR3nt: TGTGCCAGCAGCTTCCGGTCCGGGGCCAACGTCCTGACTTTC
CDR3aa: CASSFRSGANVLTF

d_gene: TRBD1
abundance: many
v_gene: TRBV12-3/TRBV12-4
j_gene: TRBJ1-1
CDR3nt: TGTGCCAGCAGTTCCGCGGGACAGGTAGGGACTGAAGCTTTCTTT
CDR3aa: CASSSAGQVGTEAFF